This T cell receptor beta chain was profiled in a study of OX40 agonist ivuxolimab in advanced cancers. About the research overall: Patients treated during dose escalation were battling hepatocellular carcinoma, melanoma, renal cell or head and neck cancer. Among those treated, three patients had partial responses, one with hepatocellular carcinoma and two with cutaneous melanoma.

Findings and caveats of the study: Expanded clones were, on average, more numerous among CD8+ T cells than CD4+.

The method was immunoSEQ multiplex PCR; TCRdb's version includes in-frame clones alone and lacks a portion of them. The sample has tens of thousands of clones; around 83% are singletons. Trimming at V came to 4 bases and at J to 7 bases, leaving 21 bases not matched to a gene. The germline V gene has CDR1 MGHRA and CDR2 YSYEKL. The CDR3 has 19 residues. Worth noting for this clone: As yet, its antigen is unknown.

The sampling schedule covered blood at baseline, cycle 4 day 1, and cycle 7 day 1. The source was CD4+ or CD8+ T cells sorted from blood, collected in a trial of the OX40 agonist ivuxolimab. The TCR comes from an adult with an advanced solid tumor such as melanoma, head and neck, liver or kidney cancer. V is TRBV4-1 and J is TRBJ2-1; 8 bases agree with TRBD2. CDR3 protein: CASSRIIAPGTRGWNEQFF. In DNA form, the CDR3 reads TGCGCCAGCAGCCGAATCATCGCGCCCGGGACTAGGGGGTGGAATGAGCAGTTCTTC.